The present TCR beta chain was sequenced within a study of shared clonotypes between healthy human individuals. Every donor was a Caucasian adult from Nashville, Tennessee. Clones were sequenced by immunoSEQ multiplex PCR, and TCRdb holds only the in-frame ones, with some missing. Altogether approximately 2.3 million clones are present, 90% to 95% being singletons, with the ten largest covering approximately 0.4%. The V end was cut by 6 bases, the J end by 5 bases, with 14 bases between. The CDR3 is made up of 14 amino acids. Germline CDR1 is MNHEY and CDR2 is SMNVEV (reference sequence). The sequenced sample consisted of naive CD4+ T cells from PBMCs. Regarding subset: CD45RA+ positively selected. This rearrangement joins TRBV27 to TRBJ1-5; D might be TRBD1 (6 bases). The receptor was isolated from a man between 18 and 35 years old in good health. Some clones in this sample may be carry-over from other donors' samples. The CDR3 sequence: CASSRNTGYQPQHF. The CDR3 bases are TGTGCCAGCAGCCGAAACACAGGGTATCAGCCCCAGCATTTT.